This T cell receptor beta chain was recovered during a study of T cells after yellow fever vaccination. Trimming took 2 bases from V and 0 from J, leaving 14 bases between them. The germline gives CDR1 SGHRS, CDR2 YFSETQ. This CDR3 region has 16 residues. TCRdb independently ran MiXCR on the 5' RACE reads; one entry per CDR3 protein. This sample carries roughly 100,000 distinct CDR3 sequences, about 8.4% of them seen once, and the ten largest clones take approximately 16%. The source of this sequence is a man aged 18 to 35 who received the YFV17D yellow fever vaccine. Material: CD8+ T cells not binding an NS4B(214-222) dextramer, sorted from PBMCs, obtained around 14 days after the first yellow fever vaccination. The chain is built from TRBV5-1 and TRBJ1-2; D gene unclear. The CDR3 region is CASSLITGDANYGYTF. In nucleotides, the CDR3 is TGCGCCAGCAGCTTAATTACCGGGGATGCTAACTATGGCTACACCTTC.